This TCR beta chain was profiled in a study of shared clonotypes between healthy human individuals. Study results and caveats: Blood alone was sampled, and tissue repertoires likely differ.

The CDR3 sequence is 14 residues long. The germline V gene has CDR1 SGHAT and CDR2 FQNNGV. The V gene lost 5 bases and the J gene lost 4 bases, with 11 bases spanning the gap. Using immunoSEQ multiplex PCR, the repertoire was profiled, and TCRdb retains in-frame clones only, with some absent. The sample lists about a million clones, approximately 80% occurring once. A remark on this clone: The antigen remains unidentified.

The chain couples TRBV11-2 to TRBJ2-2; D uncertain. Material: memory CD4+ T cells from PBMCs. Described subset: CD45RA-negative fraction. This receptor was identified in a young man in good health. Some clones in this sample may be carry-over from other donors' samples. The CDR3 spells CASSHRSGTGELFF. CDR3 coding DNA: TGTGCCAGCAGCCACCGGTCGGGCACCGGGGAGCTGTTTTTT.